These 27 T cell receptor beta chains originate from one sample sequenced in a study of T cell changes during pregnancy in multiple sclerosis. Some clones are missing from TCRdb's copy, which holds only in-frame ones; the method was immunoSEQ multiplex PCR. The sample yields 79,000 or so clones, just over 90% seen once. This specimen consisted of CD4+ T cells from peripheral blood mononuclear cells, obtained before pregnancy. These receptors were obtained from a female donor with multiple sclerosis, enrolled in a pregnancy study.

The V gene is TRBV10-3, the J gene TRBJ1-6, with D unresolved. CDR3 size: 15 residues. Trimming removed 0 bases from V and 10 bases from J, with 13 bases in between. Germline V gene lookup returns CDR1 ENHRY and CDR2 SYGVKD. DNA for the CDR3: TGTGCCATCAGTGAGTCGAGGATATCTGGGTCACCCCTCCACTTT. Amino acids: CAISESRISGSPLHF.

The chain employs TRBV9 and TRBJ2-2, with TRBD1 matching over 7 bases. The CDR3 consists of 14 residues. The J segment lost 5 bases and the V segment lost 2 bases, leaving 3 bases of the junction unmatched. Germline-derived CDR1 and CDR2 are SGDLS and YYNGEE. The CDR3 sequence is CASSVGTETGELFF. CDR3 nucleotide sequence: TGTGCCAGCAGCGTGGGGACAGAGACCGGGGAGCTGTTTTTT.

CDR3 sequence reads: CASSLAGGGISSPLHF. CDR3 nucleotides: TGTGCCAGCAGCTTGGCTGGGGGGGGCATAAGTTCACCCCTCCACTTT. V and J are TRBV5-6 and TRBJ1-6; D is possibly TRBD1 (6 bases). Looked up from germline, CDR1 is SGHDT and CDR2 is YYEEEE. V shed 0 bases and J shed 9 bases, with 16 bases lying between them. The CDR3 length is 16 residues.

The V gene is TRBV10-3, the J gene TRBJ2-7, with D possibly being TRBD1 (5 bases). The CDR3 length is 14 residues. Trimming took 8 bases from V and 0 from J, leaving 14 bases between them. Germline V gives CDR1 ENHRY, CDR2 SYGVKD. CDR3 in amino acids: CAIEQVRTSYEQYF. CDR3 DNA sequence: TGTGCCATCGAACAGGTACGAACCTCCTACGAGCAGTACTTC.

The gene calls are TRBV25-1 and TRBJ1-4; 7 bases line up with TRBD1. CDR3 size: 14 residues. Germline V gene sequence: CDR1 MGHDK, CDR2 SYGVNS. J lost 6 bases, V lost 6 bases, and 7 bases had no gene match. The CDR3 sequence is CASSPGGMDEKLFF. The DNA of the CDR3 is TGTGCCAGCAGCCCAGGGGGAATGGATGAAAAACTGTTTTTT.

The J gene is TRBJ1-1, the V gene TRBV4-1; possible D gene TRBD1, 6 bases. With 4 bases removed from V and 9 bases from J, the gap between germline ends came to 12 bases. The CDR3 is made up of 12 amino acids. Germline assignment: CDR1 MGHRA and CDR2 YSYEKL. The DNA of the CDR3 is TGCGCCAGCAGCCGACCACAGGGAAAAGCTTTCTTT. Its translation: CASSRPQGKAFF.

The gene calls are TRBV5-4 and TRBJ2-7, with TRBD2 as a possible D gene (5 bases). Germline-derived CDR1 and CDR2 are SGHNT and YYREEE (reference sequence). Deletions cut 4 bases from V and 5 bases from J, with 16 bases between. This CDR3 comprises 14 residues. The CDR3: CASSSDWERNEQYF. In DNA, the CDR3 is TGTGCCAGCAGCAGTGACTGGGAGAGGAACGAGCAGTACTTC.

CDR3 region: CASSLPGGADTQYF. CDR3 in DNA: TGTGCCAGCAGCTTGCCAGGAGGGGCAGATACGCAGTATTTT. The rearrangement links TRBV5-4 to TRBJ2-3; tentative D call: TRBD2 (6 bases). Trimming stripped 1 base from V and 4 bases from J, with 10 bases between. Germline V lookup: CDR1 SGHNT, CDR2 YYREEE (reference sequence). This CDR3 region has 14 residues.

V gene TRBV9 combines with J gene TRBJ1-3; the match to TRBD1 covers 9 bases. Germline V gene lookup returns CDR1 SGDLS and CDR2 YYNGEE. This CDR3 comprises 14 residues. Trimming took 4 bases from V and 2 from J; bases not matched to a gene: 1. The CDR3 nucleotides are TGTGCCAGCAGCCGGACAGGGGCTGGAAACACCATATATTTT. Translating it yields CASSRTGAGNTIYF.

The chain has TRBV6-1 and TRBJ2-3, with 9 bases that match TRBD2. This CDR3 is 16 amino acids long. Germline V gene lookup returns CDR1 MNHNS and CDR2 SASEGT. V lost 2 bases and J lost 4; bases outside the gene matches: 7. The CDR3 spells CASSETWRGGPDTQYF. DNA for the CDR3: TGTGCCAGCAGTGAAACGTGGCGGGGGGGCCCAGATACGCAGTATTTT.

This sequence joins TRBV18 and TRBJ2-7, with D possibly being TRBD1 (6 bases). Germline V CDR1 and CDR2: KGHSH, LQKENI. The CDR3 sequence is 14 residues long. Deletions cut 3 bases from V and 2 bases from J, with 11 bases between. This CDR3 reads CASSPRTETYEQYF. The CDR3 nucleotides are TGTGCCAGCTCACCGAGGACAGAGACCTACGAGCAGTACTTC.

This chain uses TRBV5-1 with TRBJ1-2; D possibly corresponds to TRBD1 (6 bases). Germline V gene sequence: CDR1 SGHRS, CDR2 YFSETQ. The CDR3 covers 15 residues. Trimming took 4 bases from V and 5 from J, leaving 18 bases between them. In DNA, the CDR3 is TGCGCCAGCAGCCTACACACAGGGAATGCGTATGGCTACACCTTC. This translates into CASSLHTGNAYGYTF.

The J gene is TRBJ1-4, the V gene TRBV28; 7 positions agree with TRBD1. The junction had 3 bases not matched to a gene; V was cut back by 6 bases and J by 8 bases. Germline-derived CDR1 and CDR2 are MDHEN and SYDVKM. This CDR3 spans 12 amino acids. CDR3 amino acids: CASRQGPEKLFF. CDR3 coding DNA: TGTGCCAGCAGACAGGGGCCAGAAAAACTGTTTTTT.

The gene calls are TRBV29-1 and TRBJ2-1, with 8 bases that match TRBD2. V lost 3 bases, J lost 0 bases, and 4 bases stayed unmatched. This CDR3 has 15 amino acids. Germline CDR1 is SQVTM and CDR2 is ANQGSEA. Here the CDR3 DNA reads TGCAGCGTTGATACCGGGGGGGGCTCCTACAATGAGCAGTTCTTC. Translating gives CSVDTGGGSYNEQFF.

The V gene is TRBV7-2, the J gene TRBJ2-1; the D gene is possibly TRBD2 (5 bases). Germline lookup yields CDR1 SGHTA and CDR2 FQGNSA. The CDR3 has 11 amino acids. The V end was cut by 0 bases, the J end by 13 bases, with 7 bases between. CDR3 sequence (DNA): TGTGCCAGCAGCTTAGCCCCTAGCCAGTTCTTC. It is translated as CASSLAPSQFF.

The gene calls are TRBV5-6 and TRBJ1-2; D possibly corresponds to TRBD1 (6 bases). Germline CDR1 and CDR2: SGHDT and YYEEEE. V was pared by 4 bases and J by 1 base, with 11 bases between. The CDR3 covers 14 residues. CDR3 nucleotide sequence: TGTGCCAGCAGCGGACAGTTAAATAACTATGGCTACACCTTC. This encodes CASSGQLNNYGYTF.

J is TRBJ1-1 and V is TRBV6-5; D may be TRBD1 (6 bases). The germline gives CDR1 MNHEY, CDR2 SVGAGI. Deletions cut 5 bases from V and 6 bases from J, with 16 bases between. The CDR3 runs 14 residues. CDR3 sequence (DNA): TGTGCCAGCAGTCTTACGGGGGGGGCTGCTGAAGCTTTCTTT. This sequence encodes CASSLTGGAAEAFF.

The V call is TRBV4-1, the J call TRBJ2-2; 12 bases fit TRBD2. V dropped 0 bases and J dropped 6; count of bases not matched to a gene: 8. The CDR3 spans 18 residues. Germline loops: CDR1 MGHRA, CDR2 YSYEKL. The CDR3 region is CASSQDRASGRAAGELFF. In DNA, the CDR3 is TGCGCCAGCAGCCAAGATAGGGCTAGCGGGAGGGCCGCCGGGGAGCTGTTTTTT.

CDR3 bases: TGTGCCAGCAGCCTGACTAGCGACACCGGGGAGCTGTTTTTT. This gives the protein CASSLTSDTGELFF. The V gene is TRBV11-3, the J gene TRBJ2-2, with 8 bases lining up with TRBD2. With V trimmed by 5 bases and J by 3 bases, 2 bases remained unmatched. Germline CDR1 SGHNT, CDR2 YENEEA. This CDR3 contains 14 residues.

This CDR3 is CASSPTSGGTGELFF. The CDR3 region has the DNA TGTGCCAGCAGTCCCACTAGCGGTGGAACCGGGGAGCTGTTTTTT. The rearrangement uses TRBV6-6 and TRBJ2-2, with TRBD2 matching 8 bases. The CDR3 totals 15 residues. The germline V gene encodes CDR1 MNHNY and CDR2 SVGAGI (reference sequence). With V trimmed by 5 bases and J by 5 bases, 7 bases remained unmatched.

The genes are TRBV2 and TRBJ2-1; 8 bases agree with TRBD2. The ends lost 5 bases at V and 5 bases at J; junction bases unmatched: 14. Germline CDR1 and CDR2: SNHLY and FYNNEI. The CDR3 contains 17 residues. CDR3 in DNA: TGTGCCAGCAGTACTATGGGACTAGATCCAAACAACAATGAGCAGTTCTTC. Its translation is CASSTMGLDPNNNEQFF.

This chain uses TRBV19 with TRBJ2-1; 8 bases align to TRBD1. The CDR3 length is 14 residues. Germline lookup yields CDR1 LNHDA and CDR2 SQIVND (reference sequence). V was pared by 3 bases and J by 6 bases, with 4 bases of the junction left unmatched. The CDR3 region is CASSMTGAGNEQFF. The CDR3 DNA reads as TGTGCCAGTAGTATGACAGGGGCAGGCAATGAGCAGTTCTTC.

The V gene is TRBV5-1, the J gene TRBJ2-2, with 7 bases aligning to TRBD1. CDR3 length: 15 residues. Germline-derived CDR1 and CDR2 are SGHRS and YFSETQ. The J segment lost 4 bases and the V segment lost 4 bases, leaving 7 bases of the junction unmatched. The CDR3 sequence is CASSQTGTATGELFF. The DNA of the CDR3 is TGCGCCAGCAGCCAAACCGGGACAGCCACCGGGGAGCTGTTTTTT. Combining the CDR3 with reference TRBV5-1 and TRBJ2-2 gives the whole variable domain KAGVTQTPRYLIKTRGQQVTLSCSPISGHRSVSWYQQTPGQGLQFLFEYFSETQRNKGNFPGRFSGRQFSNSRSEMNVSTLELGDSALYLCASSQTGTATGELFFGEGSRLTVL.

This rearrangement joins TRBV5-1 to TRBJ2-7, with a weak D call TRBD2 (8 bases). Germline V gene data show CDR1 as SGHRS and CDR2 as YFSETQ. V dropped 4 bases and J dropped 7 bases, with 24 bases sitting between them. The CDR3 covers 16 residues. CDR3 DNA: TGCGCCAGCAGCCGACAGGGTAATAGCGGGAAGGGAGAGCAGTACTTC. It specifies CASSRQGNSGKGEQYF.

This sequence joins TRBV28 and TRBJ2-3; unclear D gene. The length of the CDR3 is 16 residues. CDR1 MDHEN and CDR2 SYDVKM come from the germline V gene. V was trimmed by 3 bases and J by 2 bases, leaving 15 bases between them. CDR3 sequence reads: CASSFPTPLSTDTQYF. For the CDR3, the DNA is TGTGCCAGCAGTTTCCCGACACCCCTTTCCACAGATACGCAGTATTTT.

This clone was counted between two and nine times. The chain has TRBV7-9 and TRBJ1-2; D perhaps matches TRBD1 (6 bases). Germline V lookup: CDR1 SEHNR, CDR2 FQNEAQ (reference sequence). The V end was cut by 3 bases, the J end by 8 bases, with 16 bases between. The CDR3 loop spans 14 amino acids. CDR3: CASSFVGRGGGYTF. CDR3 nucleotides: TGTGCCAGCAGCTTCGTTGGCAGGGGCGGCGGCTACACCTTC.

The CDR3 loop is CASSKGQGKRGGYTF. CDR3 DNA sequence: TGTGCCAGCAGCAAGGGACAGGGAAAACGGGGTGGCTACACCTTC. V gene TRBV21-1 combines with J gene TRBJ1-2; no check of the table's D call, TRBD1, against the DNA was made. TRBV21-1 corresponds to a pseudogene. The CDR3 is made up of 15 amino acids.